The 25 T cell receptor beta chains below were found in one sample sequenced in a study of response to subunit inactivated influenza vaccine. TCRdb itself ran the RT-PCR reads through MiXCR, one entry per CDR3 protein. The sample holds 500,000 to 550,000 distinct CDR3 sequences, approximately 7.8% seen once. The specimen was PBMCs from blood, collected roughly 24 months after vaccination. Receptors originate from a man between 50 and 70 years old who received an inactivated influenza vaccine.

At least ten counts were recorded for this clonotype. The J gene is TRBJ2-5, the V gene TRBV5-1; D not certain. Germline values: CDR1 SGHRS, CDR2 YFSETQ. V dropped 0 bases and J dropped 3 bases, with 9 bases sitting between them. The CDR3 has 14 residues. The CDR3 nucleotides read TGCGCCAGCAGCTTGGTCTTTGGTGAAGAGACCCAGTACTTC. This sequence encodes CASSLVFGEETQYF.

The J gene is TRBJ1-1, the V gene TRBV11-2; no reliable D call. V was cut by 1 base and J by 7 bases, with 10 bases left in between. The CDR3 consists of 13 residues. Germline V CDR1 and CDR2: SGHAT, FQNNGV. CDR3 nucleotides: TGTGCCAGCAGCTTAGGGTTAGGGAGTGAAGCTTTCTTT. Protein product: CASSLGLGSEAFF.

This chain joins TRBV7-2 and TRBJ2-5; D gene ambiguous. The CDR3 totals 14 residues. Germline-derived CDR1 and CDR2 are SGHTA and FQGNSA. Trimming cost V 1 base and J 5 bases, with 11 bases left between them. Here the CDR3 DNA reads TGTGCCAGCAGCTTAGGGGCAGCCGAGGAGACCCAGTACTTC. Its translation is CASSLGAAEETQYF.

This clonotype has ten or more counts. V is TRBV5-1 and J is TRBJ2-2, with 8 bases fitting TRBD1. The CDR3 length is 16 residues. V dropped 3 bases and J dropped 0; count of bases not matched to a gene: 4. The germline V gene has CDR1 SGHRS and CDR2 YFSETQ. Here the CDR3 reads CASSYGTGTNTGELFF. CDR3 nucleotide sequence: TGCGCCAGCAGCTACGGGACAGGAACGAACACCGGGGAGCTGTTTTTT.

In this sample, this clonotype turned up many times. This chain links TRBV4-1 with TRBJ2-2; D is undetermined. CDR1 is MGHRA, CDR2 YSYEKL, per germline. Trimming cost V 5 bases and J 6 bases, with 4 bases left between them. The CDR3 has 11 amino acids. The CDR3 spells CASSSSGELFF. The CDR3 DNA reads as TGCGCCAGCAGCTCGTCCGGGGAGCTGTTTTTT.

The chain carries TRBV11-1 and TRBJ2-2; 10 nucleotides line up with TRBD2. V shed 5 bases, J shed 7 bases, and the junction held 4 bases outside the gene matches. Germline CDR1 and CDR2: SGHAT and FQDESV (reference sequence). The CDR3 contains 14 residues. As DNA, the CDR3 is TGTGCCAGCAGCCCGGGACTAGCGTTCGGGGAGCTGTTTTTT. Its protein is CASSPGLAFGELFF.

This clonotype showed up just a few times. The genes are TRBV28 and TRBJ2-2; 9 nucleotides line up with TRBD1. Trimming took 3 bases from V and 6 from J; bases not matched to a gene: 11. Germline V gene lookup returns CDR1 MDHEN and CDR2 SYDVKM. The CDR3 is made up of 17 amino acids. The CDR3 loop is CASSFQQGAARSGELFF. CDR3 coding DNA: TGTGCCAGCAGTTTCCAACAGGGGGCTGCTAGATCCGGGGAGCTGTTTTTT.

The V call is TRBV12-3 or TRBV12-4, the J call TRBJ1-6, with 7 bases fitting TRBD1. Unmatched junction bases numbered 9, after V lost 4 bases and J lost 9 bases. The CDR3 extends over 15 amino acids. The CDR3: CASSSSDRVGSPLHF. CDR3 nucleotide sequence: TGTGCCAGCAGTTCCTCAGACAGGGTCGGTTCACCCCTCCACTTT.

This clonotype was found many times. This sequence joins TRBV7-2 and TRBJ2-1, with D possibly being TRBD2 (6 bases). Trimming removed 5 bases from V and 5 bases from J, with 10 bases in between. CDR1 and CDR2 (germline): SGHTA, FQGNSA. The CDR3 has 13 residues. This CDR3 is CASSRTTDNEQFF. Written as DNA, the CDR3 is TGTGCCAGCAGCCGGACTACGGACAATGAGCAGTTCTTC.

The chain is built from TRBV5-1 and TRBJ1-1; no clear D. The CDR3 is 13 amino acids. Germline V CDR1 and CDR2: SGHRS, YFSETQ. V was pared by 3 bases and J by 1 base, with 7 bases between. CDR3 bases: TGCGCCAGCAGCTCAGACTGGAACACTGAAGCTTTCTTT. Amino acid sequence: CASSSDWNTEAFF.

CDR3 in amino acids: CASSPRQGRLYEQYF. CDR3 sequence (DNA): TGTGCCAGCAGTCCACGACAGGGGCGACTATACGAGCAGTACTTC. The chain carries TRBV12-3 or TRBV12-4 and TRBJ2-7, with 8 positions matching TRBD1. The ends lost 5 bases at V and 4 bases at J; junction bases unmatched: 10. The CDR3 is made up of 15 amino acids.

This clonotype was seen at least ten times. V gene TRBV20-1 combines with J gene TRBJ2-7; TRBD2 aligns across 13 bases. The CDR3 contains 15 residues. V trimming: 2 bases; J trimming: 5 bases; junction bases outside the gene matches: 6. Germline V gene sequence: CDR1 DFQATT, CDR2 SNEGSKA (reference sequence). The CDR3 spells CSARTGTSGDHEQYF. The DNA for the CDR3 is TGCAGTGCTAGAACCGGGACTAGCGGGGACCACGAGCAGTACTTC.

The chain recombines TRBV5-1 with TRBJ1-4; 7 bases line up with TRBD1. The CDR3 runs to 14 residues. The germline V gene encodes CDR1 SGHRS and CDR2 YFSETQ. With V trimmed by 7 bases and J by 6 bases, 9 bases remained unmatched. The CDR3 DNA reads TGCGCCAGCGGTCCTACAGGGGAAGATGAAAAACTGTTTTTT. Protein product: CASGPTGEDEKLFF.

This clonotype was detected a few times. This chain joins TRBV24-1 and TRBJ2-4; D is unresolved. The CDR3 is made up of 14 amino acids. V gave up 0 bases and J gave up 8 bases, with 10 bases separating them. Germline loops: CDR1 KGHDR, CDR2 SFDVKD. The CDR3 loop reads CATSDLKDRDIQYF. The CDR3, as DNA: TGTGCCACCAGTGATTTGAAAGATAGGGACATTCAGTACTTC.

This clonotype occurred many times. The chain employs TRBV4-2 and TRBJ1-6; D might be TRBD1 (5 bases). The V gene's germline CDR1 is LGHNA and CDR2 YNFKEQ. V gave up 2 bases and J gave up 10 bases, with 12 bases separating them. There are 14 residues in the CDR3. The CDR3 spells CASSQTGSDSPLHF. The CDR3 nucleotides read TGTGCCAGCAGCCAAACAGGATCGGACTCACCCCTCCACTTT.

This clonotype was counted between two and nine times. The chain is built from TRBV7-9 and TRBJ2-5; 8 nucleotides line up with TRBD2. Germline V gives CDR1 SEHNR, CDR2 FQNEAQ (reference sequence). The CDR3 runs to 13 residues. V lost 5 bases, J lost 4 bases, and 3 bases stayed unmatched. In nucleotides, the CDR3 is TGTGCCAGCAGCGCCGCGGGGGGAGAGACCCAGTACTTC. Protein sequence: CASSAAGGETQYF. Full variable domain (rest looked up from reference TRBV7-9 and TRBJ2-5): DTGVSQNPRHKITKRGQNVTFRCDPISEHNRLYWYRQTLGQGPEFLTYFQNEAQLEKSRLLSDRFSAERPKGSFSTLEIQRTEQGDSAMYLCASSAAGGETQYFGPGTRLLVL.

There are many counts of this clonotype. The chain is built from TRBV3-1 and TRBJ1-5, with 8 positions matching TRBD1. The V gene end was trimmed by 1 base and the J gene end by 4 bases; junction bases not matched to a gene: 3. This CDR3 comprises 15 residues. CDR1 and CDR2 (germline): LGHDT, YNNKEL (reference sequence). Here the CDR3 reads CASSQGTGGNQPQHF. In DNA, the CDR3 is TGTGCCAGCAGCCAAGGAACAGGGGGGAATCAGCCCCAGCATTTT.

This clonotype showed up many times. This sequence joins TRBV29-1 and TRBJ2-3; possibly TRBD1 for D (6 bases). Trimming removed 7 bases at V and 2 bases at J, with 28 bases between. This CDR3 has 18 residues. Germline V gives CDR1 SQVTM, CDR2 ANQGSEA. The CDR3 is CSGSDSLYNNVDTDTQYF. The CDR3 DNA reads as TGCAGCGGGTCGGACAGCCTTTATAATAACGTAGACACAGATACGCAGTATTTT.

This clonotype was counted only a few times. V gene TRBV7-8 combines with J gene TRBJ2-2; D gene unclear. The CDR3 contains 13 residues. Germline V CDR1 and CDR2: SGHVS, FQNEAQ. Trimming removed 0 bases at V and 7 bases at J, with 6 bases between. The CDR3 protein is CASSLARDGELFF. CDR3 coding DNA: TGTGCCAGCAGCTTAGCGAGAGACGGGGAGCTGTTTTTT.

This clonotype showed up many times. The rearrangement joins TRBV5-1 to TRBJ2-5; 9 positions match TRBD2. CDR3 size: 15 residues. The germline gives CDR1 SGHRS, CDR2 YFSETQ. Trimming cost V 2 bases and J 5 bases; bases outside gene matches: 7. This chain's CDR3 is CASSFGSGSRETQYF. The CDR3 region has the DNA TGCGCCAGCAGCTTTGGTAGCGGGAGCAGGGAGACCCAGTACTTC.

The chain uses TRBV9 and TRBJ2-7; a possible D gene is TRBD1 (5 bases). The CDR3 has 14 residues. Germline loops: CDR1 SGDLS, CDR2 YYNGEE. V dropped 0 bases and J dropped 2 bases, with 9 bases sitting between them. Here the CDR3 reads CASSVGQRPYEQYF. The CDR3 nucleotides read TGTGCCAGCAGCGTAGGACAGCGTCCCTACGAGCAGTACTTC. Looking up the rest from reference TRBV9 and TRBJ2-7 gives the full variable domain: DSGVTQTPKHLITATGQRVTLRCSPRSGDLSVYWYQQSLDQGLQFLIQYYNGEERAKGNILERFSAQQFPDLHSELNLSSLELGDSALYFCASSVGQRPYEQYFGPGTRLTVT.

At least ten counts were recorded for this clonotype. This chain links TRBV7-8 with TRBJ2-1; no definite D call. V lost 7 bases and J 6 bases, leaving 13 bases between the germline ends. The CDR3 spans 13 residues. Germline V CDR1 and CDR2: SGHVS, FQNEAQ. In DNA, the CDR3 is TGTGCCAGCACCTACGTCGGCAGCAATGAGCAGTTCTTC. Translation: CASTYVGSNEQFF.

This clonotype was counted between two and nine times. V is TRBV20-1 and J is TRBJ1-2; D is uncertain. This CDR3 has 13 amino acids. Trimming removed 1 base at V and 1 base at J, with 7 bases between. The germline V gene encodes CDR1 DFQATT and CDR2 SNEGSKA (reference sequence). The CDR3 region is CSARVAGNYGYTF. For the CDR3, the DNA is TGCAGTGCTAGAGTGGCCGGTAACTATGGCTACACCTTC.

The gene calls are TRBV6-1 and TRBJ1-6, with a possible D match to TRBD1 (5 bases). CDR3 size: 13 residues. The V gene lost 4 bases and the J gene lost 13 bases, with 14 bases spanning the gap. Germline values: CDR1 MNHNS, CDR2 SASEGT. The CDR3 sequence is CASSGVFQGPLHF. In nucleotides, the CDR3 is TGTGCCAGCAGTGGGGTATTTCAGGGCCCCCTCCACTTT.

The J gene is TRBJ2-1, the V gene TRBV6-2 or TRBV6-3, with TRBD2 matching 8 bases. Germline V gene lookup returns CDR1 MNHEY and CDR2 SVGEGT. V lost 8 bases to trimming and J lost 4 bases; unmatched junction nucleotides: 7. This CDR3 spans 14 amino acids. DNA for the CDR3: TGTGCCAGCGGCATATTAGCGGGATACAATGAGCAGTTCTTC. Residues: CASGILAGYNEQFF.